A selection of T cell receptor beta chains follows, all from one sample in a study of blood T cell repertoires in COVID-19. TCRdb's table, derived via immunoSEQ multiplex PCR, lists solely in-frame clones and lacks some. The sample lists approximately 89,000 clones, 75% to 80% seen once, with 6.3% in the top ten. Sequenced material: peripheral blood. The receptors derive from an older man with COVID-19, enrolled during active disease. The CDR3 runs from the conserved cysteine through the conserved F or W. The order of the fields is CDR3 DNA, CDR3 protein, V gene, clone size, D gene, J gene. A D gene is named only where the DNA matches it firmly. A clone size is listed for some rows: how often the clone was seen (once, few, many), or a class if it is expanded.

CDR3nt: TGTGCCAGTAGTATTAACGGTTTTAGCACAGATACGCAGTATTTT
CDR3aa: CASSINGFSTDTQYF
v_gene: TRBV19
abundance: -
d_gene: -
j_gene: TRBJ2-3

CDR3nt: TGTGCCAGCCAAATGACTAGCGAAACCTACGAGCAGTACTTC
CDR3aa: CASQMTSETYEQYF
v_gene: TRBV18
abundance: -
d_gene: TRBD2
j_gene: TRBJ2-7

CDR3nt: TGTGCCAGCAGCCAATATGCCCTTGCCCCCACAGGGGCTGATAAAGGCTACACCTTC
CDR3aa: CASSQYALAPTGADKGYTF
v_gene: TRBV3-1/TRBV3-2
abundance: -
d_gene: TRBD1
j_gene: TRBJ1-2

CDR3nt: TGTGCCAGCAGCACCGGGACAGGGTCTTACTATGGCTACACCTTC
CDR3aa: CASSTGTGSYYGYTF
v_gene: TRBV28
abundance: -
d_gene: TRBD1
j_gene: TRBJ1-2

CDR3nt: TGTGCCAGCTCACCTAAGACAGGCGGAAGGGACACTGAAGCTTTCTTT
CDR3aa: CASSPKTGGRDTEAFF
v_gene: TRBV18
abundance: -
d_gene: -
j_gene: TRBJ1-1

CDR3nt: TGTGCCAGCAGCCGGGGACAGGGGAATTCACCCCTCCACTTT
CDR3aa: CASSRGQGNSPLHF
v_gene: TRBV5-6
abundance: -
d_gene: TRBD1
j_gene: TRBJ1-6

CDR3nt: TGTGCCAGCAGTCCCGACAGTAGCAATCAGCCCCAGCATTTT
CDR3aa: CASSPDSSNQPQHF
v_gene: TRBV27
abundance: many
d_gene: -
j_gene: TRBJ1-5

CDR3nt: TGTGCCAGCAGACCGACACAAGCCAATGGCTACACCTTC
CDR3aa: CASRPTQANGYTF
v_gene: TRBV6-5
abundance: -
d_gene: -
j_gene: TRBJ1-2

CDR3nt: TGTGCCAGCAGCGGGACAGGGTATGGCTACACCTTC
CDR3aa: CASSGTGYGYTF
v_gene: TRBV2
abundance: -
d_gene: TRBD1
j_gene: TRBJ1-2

CDR3nt: TGCGCCAGCAGCCGCGGACAGGGCAATGAGCAGTTCTTC
CDR3aa: CASSRGQGNEQFF
v_gene: TRBV4-3
abundance: -
d_gene: TRBD1
j_gene: TRBJ2-1

CDR3nt: TGTGCCAGTATGACAGGGTGGGCTGGAAACACCATATATTTT
CDR3aa: CASMTGWAGNTIYF
v_gene: TRBV19
abundance: -
d_gene: TRBD1
j_gene: TRBJ1-3

CDR3nt: TGTGCCAGCAGCCAAGAATTAGCGGGAGTGAGGTACAATGAGCAGTTCTTC
CDR3aa: CASSQELAGVRYNEQFF
v_gene: TRBV4-2
abundance: -
d_gene: TRBD2
j_gene: TRBJ2-1

CDR3nt: TGTGCCAGCAGCTCCGGACAGGCCATGAACACTGAAGCTTTCTTT
CDR3aa: CASSSGQAMNTEAFF
v_gene: TRBV11-2
abundance: -
d_gene: TRBD1
j_gene: TRBJ1-1

CDR3nt: TGTGCCAGTAGTATAGACCTCGGGACAGGGAGGTCTGGCTACACCTTC
CDR3aa: CASSIDLGTGRSGYTF
v_gene: TRBV19
abundance: few
d_gene: TRBD1
j_gene: TRBJ1-2

CDR3nt: TGTGCCAGCAGCCGCACCACAGGGGGAACCACTGAAGCTTTCTTT
CDR3aa: CASSRTTGGTTEAFF
v_gene: TRBV7-3
abundance: few
d_gene: TRBD1
j_gene: TRBJ1-1

CDR3nt: TGTGCCAGCAAACTAGCGGGGAGCACAGATACGCAGTATTTT
CDR3aa: CASKLAGSTDTQYF
v_gene: TRBV5-4
abundance: once
d_gene: TRBD2
j_gene: TRBJ2-3

CDR3nt: TGCGCCAGCAGCTTGGGAAACACAGGGGGCACTGAAGCTTTCTTT
CDR3aa: CASSLGNTGGTEAFF
v_gene: TRBV5-1
abundance: -
d_gene: TRBD1
j_gene: TRBJ1-1

CDR3nt: TGTGCCAGCACCAAAGTAAGGGGGCTGAATGAAAAACTGTTTTTT
CDR3aa: CASTKVRGLNEKLFF
v_gene: TRBV7-9
abundance: -
d_gene: TRBD1
j_gene: TRBJ1-4

CDR3nt: TGCGCCAGCAGCCAAGAAGCGATTCTAGCGGGTAGCACAGATACGCAGTATTTT
CDR3aa: CASSQEAILAGSTDTQYF
v_gene: TRBV4-3
abundance: few
d_gene: TRBD2
j_gene: TRBJ2-3

CDR3nt: TGCAGCGTTGATGCTAGCGGGGGGGCCGGAGAGACCCAGTACTTC
CDR3aa: CSVDASGGAGETQYF
v_gene: TRBV29-1
abundance: -
d_gene: TRBD2
j_gene: TRBJ2-5

CDR3nt: TGTGCCAGCAGTTACTTTTCGGCGGGAGTCTACAATGAGCAGTTCTTC
CDR3aa: CASSYFSAGVYNEQFF
v_gene: TRBV6-5
abundance: -
d_gene: TRBD2
j_gene: TRBJ2-1

CDR3nt: TGTGCCAGCAGTTCCTATTACAGGGTTCTTGGTCAGCCCCAGCATTTT
CDR3aa: CASSSYYRVLGQPQHF
v_gene: TRBV27
abundance: -
d_gene: -
j_gene: TRBJ1-5

CDR3nt: TGTGCCAGTCGCACGACAGGGAGGACGAACACTGAAGCTTTCTTT
CDR3aa: CASRTTGRTNTEAFF
v_gene: TRBV19
abundance: -
d_gene: TRBD1
j_gene: TRBJ1-1

CDR3nt: TGCGCCAGCAGCCAGGGGGGACAGGGGGCAGAGGGCTACACCTTC
CDR3aa: CASSQGGQGAEGYTF
v_gene: TRBV4-1
abundance: -
d_gene: TRBD1
j_gene: TRBJ1-2

CDR3nt: TGTGCCAGCAGCTTGACAGGGACTTCCTACGAGCAGTACTTC
CDR3aa: CASSLTGTSYEQYF
v_gene: TRBV7-9
abundance: -
d_gene: -
j_gene: TRBJ2-7

CDR3nt: TGCGCCAGCAGCCCCAAGGGGGGGCCCAATCAGCCCCAGCATTTT
CDR3aa: CASSPKGGPNQPQHF
v_gene: TRBV4-3
abundance: -
d_gene: -
j_gene: TRBJ1-5

CDR3nt: TGTGCCACCAGTGATTCCCAGGGTAACTATGGCTACACCTTC
CDR3aa: CATSDSQGNYGYTF
v_gene: TRBV24-1
abundance: -
d_gene: -
j_gene: TRBJ1-2

CDR3nt: TGCGCCAGCAGCTTGGCAACAACTTTTAGGACAGGGTACCAGCCCCAGCATTTT
CDR3aa: CASSLATTFRTGYQPQHF
v_gene: TRBV5-1
abundance: -
d_gene: TRBD1
j_gene: TRBJ1-5

CDR3nt: TGTGCCAGCAGCTCAAGCGGGGGGAGTGAGCAGTTCTTC
CDR3aa: CASSSSGGSEQFF
v_gene: TRBV3-1/TRBV3-2
abundance: -
d_gene: TRBD2
j_gene: TRBJ2-1

CDR3nt: TGTGCCAGCAGCTTAGGTCAGGGACTAAATTCACCCCTCCACTTT
CDR3aa: CASSLGQGLNSPLHF
v_gene: TRBV7-2
abundance: -
d_gene: -
j_gene: TRBJ1-6

CDR3nt: TGTGCCAGCAGCCCCCCCGGCAATGAGCAGTTCTTC
CDR3aa: CASSPPGNEQFF
v_gene: TRBV11-2
abundance: -
d_gene: -
j_gene: TRBJ2-1

CDR3nt: TGTGCCAGCAGTGACCGACACTCACGATACTATGGCTACACCTTC
CDR3aa: CASSDRHSRYYGYTF
v_gene: TRBV6-1
abundance: once
d_gene: -
j_gene: TRBJ1-2

CDR3nt: TGCGCCAGCAGCTTGGATGGTCCGCGATCCTCTGGAAACACCATATATTTT
CDR3aa: CASSLDGPRSSGNTIYF
v_gene: TRBV5-1
abundance: many
d_gene: -
j_gene: TRBJ1-3

CDR3nt: TGTGCCATCAGTGGGGACAGGGACCTCAATGAGCAGTTCTTC
CDR3aa: CAISGDRDLNEQFF
v_gene: TRBV10-3
abundance: -
d_gene: TRBD1
j_gene: TRBJ2-1

CDR3nt: TGTGCCAGCAGCGAAATTAGCACTAATGAAAAACTGTTTTTT
CDR3aa: CASSEISTNEKLFF
v_gene: TRBV14
abundance: -
d_gene: -
j_gene: TRBJ1-4

CDR3nt: TGTGCCAGTAGTATATTCGAGACGGGAACTGAAGCTTTCTTT
CDR3aa: CASSIFETGTEAFF
v_gene: TRBV19
abundance: once
d_gene: -
j_gene: TRBJ1-1

CDR3nt: TGCAGCGGACGGGGGGGGATTGAGTTCTTC
CDR3aa: CSGRGGIEFF
v_gene: TRBV29-1
abundance: -
d_gene: TRBD2
j_gene: TRBJ2-1

CDR3nt: TGTGCCAGTGGACTAAGCGGGAGCCCCTACAATGAGCAGTTCTTC
CDR3aa: CASGLSGSPYNEQFF
v_gene: TRBV19
abundance: large
d_gene: TRBD2
j_gene: TRBJ2-1

CDR3nt: TGTGCCACCAGCAGAGGGCGGATCGACCGTGGTACTGAAGCTTTCTTT
CDR3aa: CATSRGRIDRGTEAFF
v_gene: TRBV15
abundance: -
d_gene: -
j_gene: TRBJ1-1

CDR3nt: TGTGCCAGCAGCCAAGACTTGACAGCCTATGGCTACACCTTC
CDR3aa: CASSQDLTAYGYTF
v_gene: TRBV3-1/TRBV3-2
abundance: -
d_gene: -
j_gene: TRBJ1-2

CDR3nt: TGTGCCAGTAGGCAACAGGACGGGAACACTGAAGCTTTCTTT
CDR3aa: CASRQQDGNTEAFF
v_gene: TRBV19
abundance: -
d_gene: -
j_gene: TRBJ1-1

CDR3nt: TGTGCCAGCTACTCCCGCTCTGGAAACACCATATATTTT
CDR3aa: CASYSRSGNTIYF
v_gene: TRBV6-5
abundance: -
d_gene: -
j_gene: TRBJ1-3

CDR3nt: TGTGCCAGCAGTTACTCGGAAGGGGGTATATACGAGCAGTACTTC
CDR3aa: CASSYSEGGIYEQYF
v_gene: TRBV6-5
abundance: -
d_gene: -
j_gene: TRBJ2-7

CDR3nt: TGCGCCAGCAGCCGCGCCTCGGGACAGAACCAGTTCTTC
CDR3aa: CASSRASGQNQFF
v_gene: TRBV4-3
abundance: few
d_gene: TRBD1
j_gene: TRBJ2-1

CDR3nt: TGTGCCAGCAGCCAAAGGGGGGGGGACACTGAAGCTTTCTTT
CDR3aa: CASSQRGGDTEAFF
v_gene: TRBV3-1/TRBV3-2
abundance: -
d_gene: -
j_gene: TRBJ1-1

CDR3nt: TGTGCCAGCAGCCTCCGGGGGATGGATCAGCCCCAGCATTTT
CDR3aa: CASSLRGMDQPQHF
v_gene: TRBV11-2
abundance: -
d_gene: -
j_gene: TRBJ1-5

CDR3nt: TGTGCCAGCAGTTATCGCGGCAGGGCAGAAGAGACCCAGTACTTC
CDR3aa: CASSYRGRAEETQYF
v_gene: TRBV6-5
abundance: -
d_gene: -
j_gene: TRBJ2-5

CDR3nt: TGTGCCAGCAGCTTCGGGGCAGGGGGCAAGACCCAGTACTTC
CDR3aa: CASSFGAGGKTQYF
v_gene: TRBV11-1
abundance: few
d_gene: TRBD1
j_gene: TRBJ2-5

CDR3nt: TGTGCCAGCAGCCTCGGACAGGGCAGCCCGAACACCGGGGAGCTGTTTTTT
CDR3aa: CASSLGQGSPNTGELFF
v_gene: TRBV11-2
abundance: -
d_gene: TRBD1
j_gene: TRBJ2-2